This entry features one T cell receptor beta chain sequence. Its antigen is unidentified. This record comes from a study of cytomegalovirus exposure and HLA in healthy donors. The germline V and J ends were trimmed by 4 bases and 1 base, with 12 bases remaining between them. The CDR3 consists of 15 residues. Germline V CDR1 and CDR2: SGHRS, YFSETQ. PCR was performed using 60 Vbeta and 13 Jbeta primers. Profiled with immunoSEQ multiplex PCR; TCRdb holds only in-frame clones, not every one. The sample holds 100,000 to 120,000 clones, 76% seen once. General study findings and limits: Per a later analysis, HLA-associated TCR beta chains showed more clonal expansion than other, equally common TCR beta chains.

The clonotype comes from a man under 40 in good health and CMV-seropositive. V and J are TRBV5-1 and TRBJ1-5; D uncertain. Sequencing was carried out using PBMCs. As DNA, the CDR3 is TGCGCCAGCAGCGAAGCAGGAAGAAGCAATCAGCCCCAGCATTTT. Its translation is CASSEAGRSNQPQHF. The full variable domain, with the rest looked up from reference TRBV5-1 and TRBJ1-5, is KAGVTQTPRYLIKTRGQQVTLSCSPISGHRSVSWYQQTPGQGLQFLFEYFSETQRNKGNFPGRFSGRQFSNSRSEMNVSTLELGDSALYLCASSEAGRSNQPQHFGDGTRLSIL.